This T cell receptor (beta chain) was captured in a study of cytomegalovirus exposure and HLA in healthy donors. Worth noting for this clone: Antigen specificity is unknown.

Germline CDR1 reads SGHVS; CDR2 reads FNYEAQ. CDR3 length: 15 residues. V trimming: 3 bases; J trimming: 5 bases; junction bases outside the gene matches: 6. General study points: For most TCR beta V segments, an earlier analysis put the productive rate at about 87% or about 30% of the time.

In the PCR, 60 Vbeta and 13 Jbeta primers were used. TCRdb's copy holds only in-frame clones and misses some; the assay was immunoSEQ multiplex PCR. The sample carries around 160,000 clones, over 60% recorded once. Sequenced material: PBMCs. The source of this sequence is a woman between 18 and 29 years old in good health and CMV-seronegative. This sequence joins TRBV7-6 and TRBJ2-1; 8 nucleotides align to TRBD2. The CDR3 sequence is CASSLSTSGDNEQFF. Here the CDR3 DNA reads TGTGCCAGCAGCTTGTCAACTAGCGGTGACAATGAGCAGTTCTTC.